This T cell receptor beta chain was recorded in a study of T cells after yellow fever vaccination. Worth noting for this clonotype: Antigen unknown. This may be a read error: a much more frequent sequence differs by one nucleotide.

A process of 5'RACE template switching, which added a universal primer site and UMIs, was used to make TCR cDNA. TCRdb reprocessed the 5' RACE reads via MiXCR and lists one record per CDR3 protein. The sample lists around 350,000 distinct CDR3 sequences; around 6.4% were seen once. Notes on the study in general: Subsequent booster samples again held most clones from primary vaccination (96% CD4, 85% to 90% CD8). A weaker secondary response peaked on day 5, the primary on day 15.

Germline V CDR1 and CDR2: MDHEN, SYDVKM. The V gene lost 8 bases and the J gene lost 0 bases, with 14 bases spanning the gap. The CDR3 contains 15 residues. The chain carries TRBV28 and TRBJ2-1, with no clear D. The material sequenced was PBMCs, taken 5 days after the yellow fever booster vaccination. This receptor was taken from a man aged 25-45 years who received the YFV17D yellow fever vaccine. CDR3 bases: TGTGCCAGCTGCCTCCGGCCCCTCTCCTACAATGAGCAGTTCTTC. Translating gives CASCLRPLSYNEQFF.